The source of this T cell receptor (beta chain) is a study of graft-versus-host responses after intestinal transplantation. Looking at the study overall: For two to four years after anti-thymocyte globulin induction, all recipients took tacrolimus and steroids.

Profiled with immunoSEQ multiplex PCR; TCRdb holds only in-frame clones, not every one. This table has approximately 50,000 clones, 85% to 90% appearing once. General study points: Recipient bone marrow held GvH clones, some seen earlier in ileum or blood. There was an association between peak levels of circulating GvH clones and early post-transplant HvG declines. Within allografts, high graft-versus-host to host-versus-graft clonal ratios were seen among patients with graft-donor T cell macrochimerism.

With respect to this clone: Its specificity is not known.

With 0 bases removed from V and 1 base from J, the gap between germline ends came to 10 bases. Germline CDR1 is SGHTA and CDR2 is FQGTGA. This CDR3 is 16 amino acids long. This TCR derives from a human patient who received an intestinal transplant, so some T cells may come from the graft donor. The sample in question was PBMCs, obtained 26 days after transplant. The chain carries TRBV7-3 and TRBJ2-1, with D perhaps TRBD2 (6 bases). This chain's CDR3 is CASSLTGRRSYNEQFF. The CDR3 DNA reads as TGTGCCAGCAGCTTAACGGGGAGGAGGTCCTACAATGAGCAGTTCTTC.